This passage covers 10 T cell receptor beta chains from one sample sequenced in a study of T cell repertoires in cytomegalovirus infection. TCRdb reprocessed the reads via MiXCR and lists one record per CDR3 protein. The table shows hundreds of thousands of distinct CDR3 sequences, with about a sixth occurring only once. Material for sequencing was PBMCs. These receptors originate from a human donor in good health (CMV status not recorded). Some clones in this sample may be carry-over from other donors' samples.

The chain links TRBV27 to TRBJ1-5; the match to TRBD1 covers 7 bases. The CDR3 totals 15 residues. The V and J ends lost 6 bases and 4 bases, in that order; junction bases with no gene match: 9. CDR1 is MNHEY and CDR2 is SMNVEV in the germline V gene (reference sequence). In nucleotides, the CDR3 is TGTGCCAGCAGATTAAACAGGGGAGTAAATCAGCCCCAGCATTTT. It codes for CASRLNRGVNQPQHF.

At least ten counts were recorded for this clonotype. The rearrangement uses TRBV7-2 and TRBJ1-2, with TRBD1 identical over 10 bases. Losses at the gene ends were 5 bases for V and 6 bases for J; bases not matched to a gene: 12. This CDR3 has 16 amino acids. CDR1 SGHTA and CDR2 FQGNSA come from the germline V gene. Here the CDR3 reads CASSKANPGQGNGYTF. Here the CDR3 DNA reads TGTGCCAGCAGCAAAGCTAATCCGGGACAGGGGAATGGCTACACCTTC. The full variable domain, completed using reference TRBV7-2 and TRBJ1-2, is GAGVSQSPSNKVTEKGKDVELRCDPISGHTALYWYRQSLGQGLEFLIYFQGNSAPDKSGLPSDRFSAERTGGSVSTLTIQRTQQEDSAVYLCASSKANPGQGNGYTFGSGTRLTVV.

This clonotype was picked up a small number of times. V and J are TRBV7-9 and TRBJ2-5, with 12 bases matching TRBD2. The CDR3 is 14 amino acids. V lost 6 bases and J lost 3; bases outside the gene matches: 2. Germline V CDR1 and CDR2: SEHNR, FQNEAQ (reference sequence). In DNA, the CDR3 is TGTGCCAGCAGACCTAGCGGGGGGGAAGAGACCCAGTACTTC. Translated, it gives CASRPSGGEETQYF.

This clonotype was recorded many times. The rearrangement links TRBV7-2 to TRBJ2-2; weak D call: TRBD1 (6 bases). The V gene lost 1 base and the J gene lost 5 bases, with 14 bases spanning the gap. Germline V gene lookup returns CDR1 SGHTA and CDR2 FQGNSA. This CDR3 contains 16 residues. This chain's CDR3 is CASSLGPTQGTGELFF. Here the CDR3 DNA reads TGTGCCAGCAGCTTAGGGCCTACCCAGGGGACCGGGGAGCTGTTTTTT.

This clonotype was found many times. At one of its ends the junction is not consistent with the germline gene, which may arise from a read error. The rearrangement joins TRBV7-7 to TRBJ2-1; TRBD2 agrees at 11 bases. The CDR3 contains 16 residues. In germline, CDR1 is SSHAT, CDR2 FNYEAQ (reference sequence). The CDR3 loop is CASSSQLAGANNEQFF. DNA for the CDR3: TGTGCTAGCAGCTCCCAACTAGCGGGGGCAAACAATGAGCAGTTCTTC.

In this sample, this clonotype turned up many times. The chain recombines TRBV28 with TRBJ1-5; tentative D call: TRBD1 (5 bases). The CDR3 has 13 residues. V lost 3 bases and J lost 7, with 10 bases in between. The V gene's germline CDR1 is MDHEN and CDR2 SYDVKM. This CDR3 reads CASSFRQYQPQHF. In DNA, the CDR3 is TGTGCCAGCAGTTTTCGACAGTACCAGCCCCAGCATTTT.

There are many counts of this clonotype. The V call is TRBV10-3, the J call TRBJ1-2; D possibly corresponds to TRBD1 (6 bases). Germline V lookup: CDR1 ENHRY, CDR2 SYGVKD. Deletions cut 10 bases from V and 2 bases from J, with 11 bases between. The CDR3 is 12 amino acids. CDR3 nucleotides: TGTGCCACCCGACAGGAGAACTATGGCTACACCTTC. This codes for CATRQENYGYTF.

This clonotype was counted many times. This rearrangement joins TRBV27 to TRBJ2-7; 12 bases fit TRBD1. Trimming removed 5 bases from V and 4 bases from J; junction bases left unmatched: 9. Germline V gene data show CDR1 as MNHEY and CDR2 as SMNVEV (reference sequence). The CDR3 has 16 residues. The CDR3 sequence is CASSPGRDRGRYEQYF. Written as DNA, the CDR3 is TGTGCCAGCAGTCCGGGCCGGGACAGGGGGCGATACGAGCAGTACTTC.

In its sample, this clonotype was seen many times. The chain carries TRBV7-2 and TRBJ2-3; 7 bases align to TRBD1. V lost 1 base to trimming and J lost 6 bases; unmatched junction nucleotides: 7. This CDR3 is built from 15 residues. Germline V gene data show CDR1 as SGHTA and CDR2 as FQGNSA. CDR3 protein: CASSLGASTGDTQYF. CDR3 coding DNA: TGTGCCAGCAGCTTAGGGGCCTCGACAGGGGATACGCAGTATTTT.

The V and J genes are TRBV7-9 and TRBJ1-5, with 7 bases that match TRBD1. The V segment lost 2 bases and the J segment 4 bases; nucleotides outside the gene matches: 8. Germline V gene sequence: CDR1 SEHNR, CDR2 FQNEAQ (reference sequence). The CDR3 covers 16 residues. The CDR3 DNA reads TGTGCCAGCAGCTTATGGACCGGGACAGCTAATCAGCCCCAGCATTTT. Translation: CASSLWTGTANQPQHF.